This T cell receptor beta chain was obtained from a study of cytomegalovirus exposure and HLA in healthy donors. Study results and caveats: Associated with HLA alleles at 0.05 false discovery rate in a later analysis were some 18,000 TCR beta sequences.

All donors participated as healthy donors of bone marrow. Concerning this clone: As yet, its antigen is unknown.

It was with 60 Vbeta and 13 Jbeta primers that the PCR ran. The method was immunoSEQ multiplex PCR; TCRdb's version includes in-frame clones alone and lacks a portion of them. The table has about 160,000 clones, nearly 80% seen once. The CDR3 totals 13 residues. From germline, CDR1 is WSHSY and CDR2 SAAADI. The sequence was collected from a woman aged 40 to 55 in good health and CMV-seronegative. The gene calls are TRBV10-2 and TRBJ2-7, with 8 nucleotides matching TRBD2. Sequenced sample: PBMCs. The CDR3 DNA sequence: TGCGGCTCAGGGGTAGCGGGGAGCTACGAGCAGTACTTC. This sequence encodes CGSGVAGSYEQYF.